A single sample is the source of the 13 T cell receptor beta chains below, sequenced in a study of blood T cell repertoires in COVID-19. Generated by immunoSEQ multiplex PCR, the TCRdb table keeps only in-frame clones and is missing some. The data show 180,000 or so clones, roughly nine tenths seen once. The sequenced sample was PBMCs or T cells enriched from blood (not recorded which). These receptors all come from a human donor with acute COVID-19. The donor label of this sample is uncertain.

The gene calls are TRBV7-2 and TRBJ2-2, with a tentative D call TRBD2 (7 bases). Per the germline V gene, CDR1 is SGHTA and CDR2 is FQGNSA. The CDR3 runs to 14 residues. Trimming pared 11 bases from V and 1 base from J, leaving 14 bases between. CDR3 DNA sequence: TGTGCCGGTGGGCGGGGGCGGAACACCGGGGAGCTGTTTTTT. It is translated as CAGGRGRNTGELFF. The variable domain in full, with the rest retrieved from reference TRBV7-2 and TRBJ2-2, is GAGVSQSPSNKVTEKGKDVELRCDPISGHTALYWYRQSLGQGLEFLIYFQGNSAPDKSGLPSDRFSAERTGGSVSTLTIQRTQQEDSAVYLCAGGRGRNTGELFFGEGSRLTVL.

The J gene is TRBJ1-1, the V gene TRBV10-2, with 8 bases fitting TRBD1. The CDR3 loop spans 14 amino acids. Losses at the gene ends were 8 bases for V and 4 bases for J; bases not matched to a gene: 9. Germline CDR1 is WSHSY and CDR2 is SAAADI. CDR3 protein: CASGFEDRVTEAFF. The CDR3 bases are TGCGCCAGCGGCTTTGAGGACAGGGTCACTGAAGCTTTCTTT.

V gene TRBV19 combines with J gene TRBJ1-2, with 7 positions matching TRBD1. The CDR3 runs 15 residues. V lost 6 bases, J lost 4 bases, and 11 bases stayed unmatched. The germline V gene has CDR1 LNHDA and CDR2 SQIVND (reference sequence). CDR3 sequence (DNA): TGTGCCAGTAGGAAGGGGACAGCCCTATTCTATGGCTACACCTTC. Protein sequence: CASRKGTALFYGYTF.

The chain joins TRBV5-1 to TRBJ2-1; 9 bases agree with TRBD1. This CDR3 region has 13 residues. The ends lost 4 bases at V and 9 bases at J; junction bases unmatched: 5. The germline V gene encodes CDR1 SGHRS and CDR2 YFSETQ. CDR3 nucleotide sequence: TGCGCCAGCAGCGTAGGGACAGGGAGTGAGCAGTTCTTC. This gives the protein CASSVGTGSEQFF.

The chain combines TRBV19 with TRBJ1-5, with a possible D match to TRBD1 (5 bases). The ends were cut back, 1 base at V and 3 bases at J, with 10 bases in the middle. The CDR3 has 15 residues. Germline values: CDR1 LNHDA, CDR2 SQIVND (reference sequence). The CDR3 protein is CASSIADSANQPQHF. CDR3 nucleotides: TGTGCCAGTAGTATAGCTGACAGCGCCAATCAGCCCCAGCATTTT.

The rearrangement links TRBV11-3 to TRBJ2-3; 9 nucleotides align to TRBD2. The junction had 8 bases not matched to a gene; V was cut back by 5 bases and J by 2 bases. Germline CDR1 and CDR2: SGHNT and YENEEA. CDR3 length equals 16 residues. As DNA, the CDR3 is TGTGCCAGCAGCGCCTTTAGCGGGGGCTCCACAGATACGCAGTATTTT. Its protein is CASSAFSGGSTDTQYF.

This clone came up many times. The DNA for the CDR3 is TGCAGTGCGCAAGGGACAGGCGAGCAGTACTTC. This codes for CSAQGTGEQYF. The rearrangement links TRBV20-1 to TRBJ2-7; 8 bases are shared with TRBD1. The germline V gene has CDR1 DFQATT and CDR2 SNEGSKA (reference sequence). The CDR3 sequence is 11 residues long. Trimming removed 6 bases from V and 6 bases from J; junction bases left unmatched: 4.

V is TRBV4-2 and J is TRBJ1-2, with D unclear. The germline V and J ends were trimmed by 4 bases and 5 bases, with 17 bases remaining between them. The CDR3 loop spans 15 amino acids. Germline-derived CDR1 and CDR2 are LGHNA and YNFKEQ. CDR3 bases: TGTGCCAGCAGCCGGACCCTGGACGGGAAATATGGCTACACCTTC. Amino acids: CASSRTLDGKYGYTF.

This chain joins TRBV6-5 and TRBJ1-1; D gene unclear. With 8 bases removed from V and 0 bases from J, the gap between germline ends came to 10 bases. The CDR3 is 13 amino acids. In germline, CDR1 is MNHEY, CDR2 SVGAGI. CDR3 DNA sequence: TGTGCCAGCGGGTCCAGGTTGAACACTGAAGCTTTCTTT. Residues: CASGSRLNTEAFF.

V gene TRBV6-4 combines with J gene TRBJ1-2, with D unclear. V was trimmed by 4 bases and J by 8 bases, leaving 20 bases between them. There are 15 residues in the CDR3. Germline V gives CDR1 MRHNA, CDR2 SNTAGT. The CDR3 region has the DNA TGTGCCAGCAGTGTCAGCTTCGGGGTAACGGGCGGCTACACCTTC. It encodes CASSVSFGVTGGYTF.

The chain has TRBV28 and TRBJ1-5; D perhaps matches TRBD1 (6 bases). Between the trimmed V and J ends, which lost 6 bases and 9 bases, there was a span of 12 bases. The CDR3 is made up of 12 amino acids. Germline values: CDR1 MDHEN, CDR2 SYDVKM. CDR3 sequence reads: CASRDSSRPQHF. The CDR3 nucleotides read TGTGCCAGCAGGGACAGTTCCCGGCCCCAGCATTTT.

The J gene is TRBJ1-2, the V gene TRBV12-3 or TRBV12-4, with D unclear. The CDR3 is 13 residues long. V shed 1 base and J shed 7 bases, with 10 bases lying between them. CDR3 loop: CASSLGYGGGYTF. The CDR3 nucleotides are TGTGCCAGCAGTTTAGGGTACGGCGGTGGCTACACCTTC.

The chain combines TRBV7-9 with TRBJ2-7; TRBD2 matches at 9 bases. The CDR3 loop spans 16 amino acids. J was trimmed by 3 bases and V by 1 base; bases with no gene match: 7. Germline-derived CDR1 and CDR2 are SEHNR and FQNEAQ (reference sequence). CDR3 DNA sequence: TGTGCCAGCAGCTTAGTGGGAGCGGGGGGTCGCTACGAGCAGTACTTC. Encoded protein: CASSLVGAGGRYEQYF.